This T cell receptor (beta chain) was captured by sequencing in a study of blood T cell repertoires in COVID-19. Study as a whole: The analysed material was cDNA or gDNA that came from T cells, B-cell-depleted T cells, or PBMCs.

This CDR3 region has 14 residues. The germline V gene has CDR1 WNHNN and CDR2 SYGVQD (reference sequence). V trimming: 5 bases; J trimming: 6 bases; junction bases outside the gene matches: 10. As originally analysed: Reference gene primers were amplified, and this amplification served to estimate nucleated cell counts. Repertoires were generated with immunoSEQ multiplex PCR, while TCRdb's copy carries only in-frame clones and drops some. Clone size and V and J calls were adopted from that table, with D and trimming inferred from the DNA. This sample yields 160,000 or so clones, of which 80% to 90% are seen a single time; around 19% belongs to the top ten.

The sequencing sample was made of peripheral blood. This clonotype was obtained from a woman over 75 with acute or convalescent COVID-19. This chain links TRBV10-1 with TRBJ2-7; TRBD1 matches 7 bases. CDR3 bases: TGCGCCAGCAGTTCCCGGGACAGTGAAAGCGAGCAGTACTTC. As protein: CASSSRDSESEQYF.